This TCR beta chain emerged from a study of T cell responses to AZD1222 COVID-19 vaccine. Method: immunoSEQ multiplex PCR; TCRdb's copy keeps in-frame clones and lacks some. The table lists about 120,000 clones, 88% of them singletons. V dropped 0 bases and J dropped 2 bases, with 8 bases sitting between them. The CDR3 runs 14 residues. Germline lookup yields CDR1 SGDLS and CDR2 YYNGEE. This sequence was found in an adult who received the AZD1222 COVID-19 vaccine. The rearrangement uses TRBV9 and TRBJ1-1; unclear D gene. The specimen was peripheral blood, collected 28 days after the second AZD1222 dose. CDR3 region: CASSVVKGNTEAFF. As DNA, the CDR3 is TGTGCCAGCAGCGTAGTGAAGGGTAACACTGAAGCTTTCTTT. Based on the CDR3 plus reference TRBV9 and TRBJ1-1, the full variable domain is DSGVTQTPKHLITATGQRVTLRCSPRSGDLSVYWYQQSLDQGLQFLIQYYNGEERAKGNILERFSAQQFPDLHSELNLSSLELGDSALYFCASSVVKGNTEAFFGQGTRLTVV.